The 27 T cell receptor beta chains listed next were all sequenced from one sample in a study of CD8 T cells in ankylosing spondylitis. TCRdb passed the 5' RACE reads through MiXCR, listing each CDR3 protein once. The sample carries roughly 140,000 distinct CDR3 sequences, around two fifths recorded once. Sample: synovial fluid, either unsorted or a sorted T cell fraction (not recorded which). The receptors were sampled from a male donor with ankylosing spondylitis.

This clonotype was picked up a small number of times. The chain recombines TRBV15 with TRBJ1-6, with 8 positions matching TRBD1. The CDR3 is made up of 13 amino acids. The V gene end was trimmed by 5 bases and the J gene end by 9 bases; junction bases not matched to a gene: 3. Germline V gene sequence: CDR1 LNHNV, CDR2 YYDKDF (reference sequence). For the CDR3, the DNA is TGTGCCACCAGCCTCGACAGGGGTTCACCCCTCCACTTT. Amino acids: CATSLDRGSPLHF.

This clonotype was counted only a few times. The V and J genes are TRBV6-1 and TRBJ2-1; D gene unclear. Germline V lookup: CDR1 MNHNS, CDR2 SASEGT. V lost 6 bases and J 0 bases, leaving 12 bases between the germline ends. The CDR3 sequence is 15 residues long. CDR3 in amino acids: CASSPGRSSYNEQFF. Written as DNA, the CDR3 is TGTGCCAGCAGCCCCGGGCGGAGCTCCTACAATGAGCAGTTCTTC.

This clonotype was counted between two and nine times. The chain has TRBV29-1 and TRBJ2-7, with D tentatively TRBD1 (6 bases). The CDR3 spans 12 residues. Germline V lookup: CDR1 SQVTM, CDR2 ANQGSEA. The V end was cut by 6 bases, the J end by 3 bases, with 12 bases between. DNA for the CDR3: TGCAGCGTCCTGACAGGTCTCTACGAGCAGTACTTC. Protein product: CSVLTGLYEQYF.

This CDR3 reads CASSLWGPAVGTEAFF. Written as DNA, the CDR3 is TGTGCCAGCAGTTTATGGGGGCCCGCCGTTGGCACTGAAGCTTTCTTT. The chain joins TRBV12-3 or TRBV12-4 to TRBJ1-1; D is possibly TRBD1 (6 bases). V shed 2 bases and J shed 4 bases, with 17 bases lying between them. The CDR3 length is 16 residues.

The rearrangement links TRBV5-1 to TRBJ2-7; TRBD1 agrees at 7 bases. CDR3 length equals 15 residues. Germline V gives CDR1 SGHRS, CDR2 YFSETQ. The V and J ends lost 3 bases and 6 bases, in that order; junction bases with no gene match: 12. CDR3 DNA sequence: TGCGCCAGCAGCTGGGGGTGGACAGGATGGCGCGAGCAGTACTTC. Protein sequence: CASSWGWTGWREQYF.

The CDR3 nucleotides are TGCAGCGTCACCGGGACACTAACCCTCCTCCGGTCCACTGAAGCTTTCTTT. This sequence encodes CSVTGTLTLLRSTEAFF. The chain combines TRBV29-1 with TRBJ1-1, with D possibly being TRBD1 (6 bases). Trimming left V 6 bases short and J 4 bases short, with 27 bases between. Germline V lookup: CDR1 SQVTM, CDR2 ANQGSEA. The CDR3 consists of 17 residues.

The chain uses TRBV7-9 and TRBJ1-1, with unresolved D. The V and J ends lost 4 bases and 2 bases respectively, with 8 bases between them. The V gene's germline CDR1 is SEHNR and CDR2 FQNEAQ (reference sequence). The CDR3 loop spans 13 amino acids. CDR3 sequence: CASSSPPNTEAFF. The CDR3 nucleotides are TGTGCCAGCAGCTCGCCACCAAACACTGAAGCTTTCTTT.

This chain connects TRBV20-1 to TRBJ2-7, with 8 bases that match TRBD2. The junction had 14 bases not matched to a gene; V was cut back by 5 bases and J by 5 bases. CDR3 length: 15 residues. The germline V gene has CDR1 DFQATT and CDR2 SNEGSKA (reference sequence). The CDR3 region has the DNA TGCAGTGCTCTCCCAGGGATCAGCGGGAGCCACGAGCAGTACTTC. Residues: CSALPGISGSHEQYF.

The chain employs TRBV4-3 and TRBJ2-7, with D hard to call. Germline CDR1 is LGHNA and CDR2 is YSLEER. Trimming took 1 base from V and 2 from J, leaving 12 bases between them. The length of the CDR3 is 15 residues. The CDR3 region is CASSQVYDQPYEQYF. The DNA for the CDR3 is TGCGCCAGCAGCCAAGTCTACGACCAGCCCTACGAGCAGTACTTC.

The J gene is TRBJ2-3, the V gene TRBV7-9; D unresolved. This CDR3 contains 14 residues. Germline V gene data show CDR1 as SEHNR and CDR2 as FQNEAQ (reference sequence). Trimming left V 2 bases short and J 2 bases short, with 8 bases between. This CDR3 is CASSLQASTDTQYF. The CDR3, as DNA: TGTGCCAGCAGCTTACAGGCTTCCACAGATACGCAGTATTTT.

The V and J genes are TRBV7-8 and TRBJ2-2, with 8 bases aligning to TRBD1. CDR3 size: 18 residues. The germline CDR1 and CDR2 sequences are SGHVS and FQNEAQ. The ends lost 1 base at V and 0 bases at J; junction bases unmatched: 7. The CDR3 sequence is CASSLVSGGYSNTGELFF. DNA of the CDR3: TGTGCCAGCAGCTTAGTTTCAGGGGGCTACTCGAACACCGGGGAGCTGTTTTTT.

In nucleotides, the CDR3 is TGTGCCAGCAGGCAAATTAACCTTACGGGTCAGCCCCAGCATTTT. This codes for CASRQINLTGQPQHF. The chain employs TRBV27 and TRBJ1-5; D is uncertain. V lost 6 bases to trimming and J lost 6 bases, with 18 bases between them. CDR1 is MNHEY and CDR2 is SMNVEV in the germline V gene (reference sequence). This CDR3 is 15 amino acids long.

The chain employs TRBV10-3 and TRBJ2-7; D not resolved. This CDR3 spans 14 amino acids. Germline CDR1 is ENHRY and CDR2 is SYGVKD. Trimming pared 3 bases from V and 0 bases from J, leaving 9 bases between. DNA for the CDR3: TGTGCCATCAGTGAAACAGCCTCCTCCTACGAGCAGTACTTC. Translating gives CAISETASSYEQYF.

The chain links TRBV5-6 to TRBJ2-7, with D maybe TRBD1 (6 bases). With 3 bases removed from V and 5 bases from J, the gap between germline ends came to 21 bases. The CDR3 spans 16 residues. Germline assignment: CDR1 SGHDT and CDR2 YYEEEE. The CDR3 nucleotides are TGTGCCAGCAGCTGGAGTCTACAGGGTTTTCGTAACGAGCAGTACTTC. It yields the protein CASSWSLQGFRNEQYF.

The V call is TRBV4-3, the J call TRBJ2-2; D is possibly TRBD2 (5 bases). CDR3 length equals 15 residues. Trimming took off 0 bases at V and 0 bases at J, with 5 bases between the two ends. Germline CDR1 is LGHNA and CDR2 is YSLEER. CDR3: CASSQEGANTGELFF. The CDR3 coding sequence is TGCGCCAGCAGCCAAGAGGGAGCGAACACCGGGGAGCTGTTTTTT.

The genes are TRBV6-5 and TRBJ2-1; D call uncertain. This CDR3 has 14 amino acids. V lost 10 bases and J lost 4, with 17 bases in between. Per germline, CDR1 MNHEY and CDR2 SVGAGI. The CDR3 DNA is TGTGCCACCGTACTCGGATGTGGGTACAATGAGCAGTTCTTC. Its protein is CATVLGCGYNEQFF.

V and J are TRBV12-3 or TRBV12-4 and TRBJ1-2; possibly TRBD1 for D (5 bases). The CDR3 is 12 residues long. Trimming cost V 6 bases and J 5 bases, with 10 bases left between them. The DNA for the CDR3 is TGTGCCAGCAGGTCCGGGGCGTATGGCTACACCTTC. Translating gives CASRSGAYGYTF.

This clonotype came up a few times. This chain joins TRBV7-9 and TRBJ2-1; 9 bases agree with TRBD1. The CDR3 has 16 residues. Germline V lookup: CDR1 SEHNR, CDR2 FQNEAQ (reference sequence). The V and J ends lost 3 bases and 5 bases, in that order; junction bases with no gene match: 8. In DNA, the CDR3 is TGTGCCAGCAGCTTCCCTACAGGGGGCTTCAACAATGAGCAGTTCTTC. It encodes CASSFPTGGFNNEQFF.

The rearrangement joins TRBV10-3 to TRBJ2-1; TRBD2 agrees at 10 bases. The V gene's germline CDR1 is ENHRY and CDR2 SYGVKD. The CDR3 covers 17 residues. J gave up 6 bases and V 3 bases, and 11 bases lay outside the gene matches. This CDR3 reads CAISDSFLAGVTNEQFF. In DNA form, the CDR3 reads TGTGCCATCAGTGACAGTTTCCTAGCGGGGGTAACCAATGAGCAGTTCTTC.

The rearrangement links TRBV5-6 to TRBJ2-2, with 9 bases that match TRBD2. This CDR3 spans 16 amino acids. Trimming at V came to 2 bases and at J to 5 bases, leaving 7 bases not matched to a gene. The germline V gene encodes CDR1 SGHDT and CDR2 YYEEEE. In DNA, the CDR3 is TGTGCCAGCAGCTTTTCAGCGGGAGGTACGACCGGGGAGCTGTTTTTT. Protein sequence: CASSFSAGGTTGELFF. Drawing the rest from reference TRBV5-6 and TRBJ2-2, the complete variable domain is DAGVTQSPTHLIKTRGQQVTLRCSPKSGHDTVSWYQQALGQGPQFIFQYYEEEERQRGNFPDRFSGHQFPNYSSELNVNALLLGDSALYLCASSFSAGGTTGELFFGEGSRLTVL.

The J gene is TRBJ2-1, the V gene TRBV28; D ambiguous. This CDR3 comprises 15 residues. V was trimmed by 5 bases and J by 4 bases, leaving 15 bases between them. Germline loops: CDR1 MDHEN, CDR2 SYDVKM. The CDR3 sequence is CASSIGPPWYNEQFF. Written as DNA, the CDR3 is TGTGCCAGCAGTATCGGACCCCCGTGGTACAATGAGCAGTTCTTC.

The chain has TRBV15 and TRBJ1-5; a weak D match, TRBD1 (6 bases). V shed 2 bases and J shed 7 bases, with 15 bases lying between them. CDR1 and CDR2 from the germline V gene are LNHNV and YYDKDF (reference sequence). The CDR3 consists of 15 residues. CDR3 loop: CATSRTTGWKQPQHF. CDR3 nucleotide sequence: TGTGCCACCAGCAGAACAACAGGGTGGAAGCAGCCCCAGCATTTT.

The gene calls are TRBV29-1 and TRBJ2-7; TRBD2 aligns across 12 bases. CDR1 and CDR2 (germline): SQVTM, ANQGSEA. V dropped 0 bases and J dropped 2; count of bases not matched to a gene: 5. The CDR3 runs to 16 residues. CDR3 loop: CSVEDWLAGGPYEQYF. CDR3 bases: TGCAGCGTTGAAGATTGGCTAGCGGGAGGGCCCTACGAGCAGTACTTC.

The chain couples TRBV11-1 to TRBJ2-7, with 9 positions matching TRBD1. Germline V gene data show CDR1 as SGHAT and CDR2 as FQDESV (reference sequence). The CDR3 contains 15 residues. V gave up 5 bases and J gave up 3 bases; unmatched junction bases: 8. This chain's CDR3 is CASSLTSTGGYEQYF. In DNA form, the CDR3 reads TGTGCCAGCAGCCTCACATCGACAGGGGGCTACGAGCAGTACTTC.

The chain joins TRBV5-8 to TRBJ2-1; unclear D gene. The ends were cut back, 8 bases at V and 9 bases at J, with 9 bases in the middle. CDR3 length: 10 amino acids. Germline assignment: CDR1 SGHTS and CDR2 YDEGEE. The CDR3 DNA sequence: TGTGCCAGACTACCGGGTGAGCAGTTCTTC. The encoded protein is CARLPGEQFF.

This sequence joins TRBV5-5 and TRBJ2-7, with D unclear. The V end lost 2 bases, the J end lost 2 bases, and 17 bases lay between the germline ends. This CDR3 has 16 residues. CDR1 and CDR2 (germline): SGHKS, YYEKEE (reference sequence). The DNA of the CDR3 is TGTGCCAGCAGCTTCGTACTCCCGGCGCTCCCCTACGAGCAGTACTTC. This gives the protein CASSFVLPALPYEQYF.

The chain combines TRBV12-5 with TRBJ2-1, with TRBD1 matching 7 bases. The germline V gene has CDR1 LGHNT and CDR2 FRNRAP. V was pared by 5 bases and J by 8 bases, with 18 bases of the junction left unmatched. The CDR3 contains 17 residues. The CDR3 region is CASGTRPMGQKSHEQFF. The CDR3 DNA reads TGTGCTAGTGGTACCCGTCCCATGGGACAGAAAAGCCATGAGCAGTTCTTC.